These 25 T cell receptor beta chains originate from one sample sequenced in a study of shared clonotypes between healthy human individuals. Profiling relied on immunoSEQ multiplex PCR, and the TCRdb table lists in-frame clones only, not all of them. The sample carries around 500,000 clones, 78% recorded once. Source material: PBMCs. Receptors were obtained from a woman aged 40 to 50 in good health. Some clones in this sample may be carry-over from other donors' samples.

This sequence joins TRBV15 and TRBJ1-4; no reliable D call. This CDR3 comprises 14 residues. Germline V gives CDR1 LNHNV, CDR2 YYDKDF (reference sequence). V was clipped by 1 base and J by 4 bases, with 7 bases between them. CDR3 region: CATSRVPVNEKLFF. The CDR3 DNA sequence: TGTGCCACCAGCAGAGTCCCTGTTAATGAAAAACTGTTTTTT.

V is TRBV7-9 and J is TRBJ2-1; unclear D gene. The V gene's germline CDR1 is SEHNR and CDR2 FQNEAQ (reference sequence). V was trimmed by 1 base and J by 2 bases, leaving 6 bases between them. The CDR3 loop spans 14 amino acids. This CDR3 reads CASSLVGAYNEQFF. CDR3 coding DNA: TGTGCCAGCAGCTTAGTTGGGGCCTACAATGAGCAGTTCTTC.

The table lists this clone with many counts. V is TRBV23-1 and J is TRBJ2-2, with D possibly matching TRBD2 (7 bases). TRBV23-1 is flagged as an ORF with uncertain function. The CDR3 has 15 amino acids. V lost 3 bases, J lost 5 bases, and 13 bases lay in between. The CDR3 nucleotides are TGCGCCAGCAGTCAGCCACAGGGAGGGACCGGGGAGCTGTTTTTT. This gives the protein CASSQPQGGTGELFF.

In the case of this clone: This clone may be a read error of a much larger clone one base away. This rearrangement joins TRBV25-1 to TRBJ1-3; D is unresolved. Between the trimmed V and J ends, which lost 7 bases and 2 bases, there was a span of 12 bases. The germline gives CDR1 MGHDK, CDR2 SYGVNS. The CDR3 loop spans 14 amino acids. CDR3 in DNA: TGTGCCAGCACCGACTCCCTTACTGGAAACACCATATATTTT. Amino acids: CASTDSLTGNTIYF.

This rearrangement joins TRBV18 to TRBJ2-2; 14 bases are shared with TRBD2. J was trimmed by 5 bases and V by 2 bases; bases with no gene match: 10. The CDR3 contains 19 residues. Germline CDR1 is KGHSH and CDR2 is LQKENI. The CDR3 sequence: CASSPGTSGSFKKTGELFF. The CDR3, as DNA: TGTGCCAGCTCACCAGGGACTAGCGGGAGCTTCAAGAAGACCGGGGAGCTGTTTTTT.

This chain links TRBV2 with TRBJ2-7; 7 bases map to TRBD2. With 3 bases clipped from V and 4 bases from J, the junction kept 6 bases outside the gene matches. Germline-derived CDR1 and CDR2 are SNHLY and FYNNEI. The CDR3 runs 14 residues. The CDR3 loop is CASSENSGRYEQYF. In DNA form, the CDR3 reads TGTGCCAGCAGTGAGAATAGCGGGCGATACGAGCAGTACTTC.

On this clone: A far larger clone is one nucleotide away, so this likely arose from a read error. V and J are TRBV5-6 and TRBJ2-1; the match to TRBD2 covers 13 bases. This CDR3 is built from 15 residues. Germline CDR1 reads SGHDT; CDR2 reads YYEEEE. The CDR3 DNA sequence: TGTGCCAGCAGTACGCGGACTAGCGGGAGCGATGAGCGGTTCTTC. Translated: CASSTRTSGSDERFF.

V usage is TRBV5-4 and J usage is TRBJ2-1; 8 bases line up with TRBD2. The CDR3 totals 14 residues. V lost 2 bases and J lost 6; bases outside the gene matches: 4. Germline V gene lookup returns CDR1 SGHNT and CDR2 YYREEE (reference sequence). The DNA of the CDR3 is TGTGCCAGCAGCTTCCCGGGACTAGGCAATGAGCAGTTCTTC. As protein: CASSFPGLGNEQFF.

This chain links TRBV7-9 with TRBJ1-5; D is ambiguous. V gave up 7 bases and J gave up 5 bases, with 12 bases separating them. From germline, CDR1 is SEHNR and CDR2 FQNEAQ (reference sequence). There are 13 residues in the CDR3. The CDR3 sequence is CASNGGRDQPQHF. The DNA for the CDR3 is TGTGCCAGCAACGGCGGACGGGATCAGCCCCAGCATTTT.

In this sample, this clone turned up many times. The V gene is TRBV27, the J gene TRBJ2-3, with D possibly TRBD2 on 5 matching bases. This CDR3 region has 16 residues. V was cut by 2 bases and J by 0 bases, with 12 bases left in between. Germline V lookup: CDR1 MNHEY, CDR2 SMNVEV (reference sequence). The CDR3 coding sequence is TGTGCCAGCAGTTTAAGCGGAGCCACTAGCACAGATACGCAGTATTTT. It is translated as CASSLSGATSTDTQYF.

This clone has at least ten counts. The chain uses TRBV7-3 and TRBJ2-2; D might be TRBD1 (5 bases). V was pared by 3 bases and J by 2 bases, with 7 bases between. The CDR3 is 14 residues long. The germline CDR1 and CDR2 sequences are SGHTA and FQGTGA. The CDR3 DNA reads TGTGCCAGCAGCTTCGACAGTAACACCGGGGAGCTGTTTTTT. Protein sequence: CASSFDSNTGELFF.

On this clone: The same CDR3 also results from other DNA sequences found in this sample. This chain links TRBV11-2 with TRBJ2-1; TRBD1 might be the D (6 bases). The ends were cut back, 3 bases at V and 4 bases at J, with 10 bases in the middle. From germline, CDR1 is SGHAT and CDR2 FQNNGV. This CDR3 region has 14 residues. DNA of the CDR3: TGTGCCAGCAGCTTTGGGCAGGGGTACAATGAGCAGTTCTTC. It is translated as CASSFGQGYNEQFF.

V and J are TRBV6-5 and TRBJ1-5; D is unresolved. CDR1 and CDR2 from the germline V gene are MNHEY and SVGAGI. The V end was cut by 5 bases, the J end by 0 bases, with 5 bases between. The CDR3 runs 13 residues. The CDR3 DNA reads as TGTGCCAGCAGTACCTATAGCAATCAGCCCCAGCATTTT. Protein: CASSTYSNQPQHF.

This clone was detected only once. The chain employs TRBV7-9 and TRBJ2-7; 15 bases agree with TRBD2. CDR1 and CDR2 from the germline V gene are SEHNR and FQNEAQ (reference sequence). CDR3 length: 17 amino acids. V lost 5 bases and J lost 1; bases outside the gene matches: 6. Here the CDR3 DNA reads TGTGCCAGCAGCCCCCCGGGACTAGCGGGAGGATCCTACGAGCAGTACTTC. Translated, it gives CASSPPGLAGGSYEQYF.

In the case of this clone: Different DNA sequences within this sample yield the same CDR3. The V call is TRBV6-1, the J call TRBJ1-1; no firm D call. Trimming left V 8 bases short and J 5 bases short, with 15 bases between. The CDR3 is made up of 13 amino acids. Per germline, CDR1 MNHNS and CDR2 SASEGT. Here the CDR3 DNA reads TGTGCCAGCTCCCTTAACTTATTGACTGAAGCTTTCTTT. This encodes CASSLNLLTEAFF.

This clone was detected only once. The chain combines TRBV5-5 with TRBJ2-2, with 9 nucleotides matching TRBD2. V shed 4 bases and J 5 bases; nucleotides not matched to a gene: 6. Germline V gene sequence: CDR1 SGHKS, CDR2 YYEKEE (reference sequence). The CDR3 length is 15 residues. The CDR3 DNA is TGTGCCAGCAGCGGGTACAGCGGGAGGACCGGGGAGCTGTTTTTT. Translated, it gives CASSGYSGRTGELFF.

The chain couples TRBV5-6 to TRBJ2-7; a possible D gene is TRBD1 (6 bases). The CDR3 sequence is 14 residues long. The germline CDR1 and CDR2 sequences are SGHDT and YYEEEE. V was clipped by 3 bases and J by 3 bases, with 13 bases between them. CDR3 protein: CASSSYRDNYEQYF. The CDR3 bases are TGTGCCAGCAGCTCGTACCGGGACAACTACGAGCAGTACTTC.

This chain uses TRBV10-3 with TRBJ1-1, with TRBD1 identical over 7 bases. CDR3 size: 16 residues. The V segment lost 3 bases and the J segment 5 bases; nucleotides outside the gene matches: 12. Germline CDR1 is ENHRY and CDR2 is SYGVKD. Written as DNA, the CDR3 is TGTGCCATCAGTGAATCTGGGACAGCCATGCATACTGAAGCTTTCTTT. Amino acids: CAISESGTAMHTEAFF.

This clone was detected only a few times. The chain combines TRBV5-1 with TRBJ2-3; 9 nucleotides align to TRBD2. The J segment lost 11 bases and the V segment lost 0 bases, leaving 4 bases of the junction unmatched. The CDR3 length is 13 residues. The germline CDR1 and CDR2 sequences are SGHRS and YFSETQ. DNA for the CDR3: TGCGCCAGCAGCTTGGCGCGGCGGGAGGGGCAGTATTTT. The encoded protein is CASSLARREGQYF.

The V call is TRBV18, the J call TRBJ2-5; D may be TRBD1 or TRBD2 (5 bases each). This CDR3 is 12 amino acids long. CDR1 is KGHSH and CDR2 is LQKENI in the germline V gene. V lost 0 bases and J lost 7, with 6 bases in between. CDR3 loop: CASSPPGTTQYF. The CDR3 nucleotides read TGTGCCAGCTCACCACCGGGGACGACCCAGTACTTC. Full variable domain (rest looked up from reference TRBV18 and TRBJ2-5): NAGVMQNPRHLVRRRGQEARLRCSPMKGHSHVYWYRQLPEEGLKFMVYLQKENIIDESGMPKERFSAEFPKEGPSILRIQQVVRGDSAAYFCASSPPGTTQYFGPGTRLLVL.

A word on this clone: A junction boundary mismatches the germline segment, possibly from a read error. The same CDR3 also results from other DNA sequences found in this sample. CDR3 sequence (DNA): TGTGCTAGCAGTTTACCGGGACAGGGGCAAGAGACCCAGTACTTC. It is translated as CASSLPGQGQETQYF. V gene TRBV28 combines with J gene TRBJ2-5, with 10 bases aligning to TRBD1. The germline CDR1 and CDR2 sequences are MDHEN and SYDVKM. CDR3 length: 15 residues.

The chain is built from TRBV7-2 and TRBJ2-5, with 10 positions matching TRBD2. The CDR3 runs to 17 residues. The germline CDR1 and CDR2 sequences are SGHTA and FQGNSA. V was clipped by 5 bases and J by 6 bases; unmatched bases: 15. The CDR3 loop reads CASSRTLGASGSQTQYF. CDR3 sequence (DNA): TGTGCCAGCAGCCGTACTCTGGGGGCTAGCGGGAGTCAGACCCAGTACTTC. Looking up the rest from reference TRBV7-2 and TRBJ2-5 gives the full variable domain: GAGVSQSPSNKVTEKGKDVELRCDPISGHTALYWYRQSLGQGLEFLIYFQGNSAPDKSGLPSDRFSAERTGGSVSTLTIQRTQQEDSAVYLCASSRTLGASGSQTQYFGPGTRLLVL.

This clone was counted at least ten times. Other DNA sequences in this sample translate to the same CDR3. This rearrangement joins TRBV7-2 to TRBJ2-7; possible D gene TRBD2, 5 bases. V lost 2 bases and J 1 base, leaving 12 bases between the germline ends. CDR1 is SGHTA, CDR2 FQGNSA, per germline. The CDR3 totals 15 residues. The CDR3 DNA is TGTGCCAGCAGCTTACTCGCGGGCGCGTCCTACGAGCAGTACTTC. Its translation is CASSLLAGASYEQYF.

This clone appeared once. The gene calls are TRBV7-9 and TRBJ2-7, with TRBD1 matching over 10 bases. Trimming took 5 bases from V and 12 from J; bases not matched to a gene: 7. Germline V gene sequence: CDR1 SEHNR, CDR2 FQNEAQ (reference sequence). The CDR3 runs to 12 residues. Written as DNA, the CDR3 is TGTGCCAGCAGCGCGGGGGACAGGGGCCGGTACTTC. Its translation is CASSAGDRGRYF.

With regard to this clone: Other DNA sequences within the sample encode an identical CDR3. The J gene is TRBJ2-5, the V gene TRBV5-4, with D maybe TRBD1 (5 bases). CDR3 size: 13 residues. CDR1 and CDR2 (germline): SGHNT, YYREEE (reference sequence). The V gene lost 0 bases and the J gene lost 3 bases, with 6 bases spanning the gap. CDR3 sequence reads: CASSLGQKETQYF. The CDR3 DNA sequence: TGTGCCAGCAGCTTGGGACAGAAAGAGACCCAGTACTTC.